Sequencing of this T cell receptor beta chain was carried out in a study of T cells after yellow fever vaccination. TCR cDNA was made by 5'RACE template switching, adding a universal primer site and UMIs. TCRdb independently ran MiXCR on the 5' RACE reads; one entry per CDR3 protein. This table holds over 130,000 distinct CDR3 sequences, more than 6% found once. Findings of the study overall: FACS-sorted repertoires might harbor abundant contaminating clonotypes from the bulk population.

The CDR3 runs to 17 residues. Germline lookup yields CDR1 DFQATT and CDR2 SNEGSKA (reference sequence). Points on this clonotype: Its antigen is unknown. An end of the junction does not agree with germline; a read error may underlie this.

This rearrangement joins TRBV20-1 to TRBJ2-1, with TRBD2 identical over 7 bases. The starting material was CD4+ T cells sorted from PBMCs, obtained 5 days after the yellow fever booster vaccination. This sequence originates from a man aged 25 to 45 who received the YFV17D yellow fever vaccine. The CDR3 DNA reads TGCTGTGCTAGAGATGTCGGGGCGGGAGCGATTCACAATGAGCAGTTCTTC. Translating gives CCARDVGAGAIHNEQFF.